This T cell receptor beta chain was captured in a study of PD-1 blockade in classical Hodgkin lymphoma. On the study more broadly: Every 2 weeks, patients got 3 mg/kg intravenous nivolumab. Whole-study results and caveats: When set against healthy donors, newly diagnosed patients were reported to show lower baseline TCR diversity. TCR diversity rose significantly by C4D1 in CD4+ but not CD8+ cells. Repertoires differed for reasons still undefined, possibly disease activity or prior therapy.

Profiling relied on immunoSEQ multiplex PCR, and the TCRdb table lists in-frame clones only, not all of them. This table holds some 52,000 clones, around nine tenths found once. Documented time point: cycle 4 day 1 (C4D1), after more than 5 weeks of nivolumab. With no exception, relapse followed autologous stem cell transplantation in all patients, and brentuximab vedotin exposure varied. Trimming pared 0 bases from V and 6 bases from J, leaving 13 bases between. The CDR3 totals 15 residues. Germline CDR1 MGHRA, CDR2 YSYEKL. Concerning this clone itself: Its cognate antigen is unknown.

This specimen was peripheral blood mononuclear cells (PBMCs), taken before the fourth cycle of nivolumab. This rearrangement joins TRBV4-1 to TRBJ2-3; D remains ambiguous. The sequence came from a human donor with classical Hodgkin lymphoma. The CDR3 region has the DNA TGCGCCAGCAGCCAAGATCCTCGTAGCAAGGATACGCAGTATTTT. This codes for CASSQDPRSKDTQYF.